The entry that follows covers one TCR beta chain sequence. The antigen remains undetermined. These data come from a study of neurological immune-mediated disorders. Synthesis of cDNA was accomplished via 5'RACE employing 10-nucleotide random UMIs. TCRdb reanalysed the 5' RACE reads using MiXCR and keeps one entry per CDR3 protein. The top ten hold 4.6% of the sample, which has some 77,000 distinct CDR3 sequences, roughly an eighth seen once. From germline, CDR1 is SGHTS and CDR2 YDEGEE. The CDR3 covers 15 residues. Described time point: longitudinal time-point 1 (baseline). Unsorted libraries were derived from 2 million PBMCs stored at -80 C. Whole-study results and caveats: The absence of shared CDR3 amino acid sequences among expanded clones across subjects suggests private repertoires in all groups.

The chain employs TRBV5-8 and TRBJ1-2; D is possibly TRBD1 (5 bases). Input material: PBMCs. This TCR was recovered from a female donor with HTLV-1-associated myelopathy (HAM/TSP). CDR3 sequence reads: CGSSLNRQTNYGYTF. The CDR3 region has the DNA TGTGGGAGCAGCTTGAACAGGCAAACTAACTATGGCTACACCTTC.